This T cell receptor beta chain derives from a study of blood T cell repertoires in COVID-19. This clone was picked up a small number of times. Cohort 3 recovered donors had two negative PCRs, clearance, or symptom resolution. Authors' processing steps: Cell counts per sample came from amplifying reference gene primers. The protocol was immunoSEQ multiplex PCR, while the TCRdb copy is restricted to in-frame clones and leaves out a portion. V, J and clone size are taken as reported in that table, and D and trimming were inferred from the DNA itself. This table has roughly 520,000 clones, roughly 90% appearing once. The CDR3 has 15 amino acids. Per the germline V gene, CDR1 is MNHEY and CDR2 is SVGAGI. The V segment lost 6 bases and the J segment 5 bases; nucleotides outside the gene matches: 9.

The chain joins TRBV6-5 to TRBJ2-2; 7 nucleotides align to TRBD2. This TCR was sampled from a woman in her thirties or forties who had recovered from COVID-19. The material sequenced was PBMCs or T cells enriched from blood (not recorded which). The CDR3: CASRGRGSTTGELFF. CDR3 DNA sequence: TGTGCCAGCAGGGGCCGCGGGAGTACAACCGGGGAGCTGTTTTTT.